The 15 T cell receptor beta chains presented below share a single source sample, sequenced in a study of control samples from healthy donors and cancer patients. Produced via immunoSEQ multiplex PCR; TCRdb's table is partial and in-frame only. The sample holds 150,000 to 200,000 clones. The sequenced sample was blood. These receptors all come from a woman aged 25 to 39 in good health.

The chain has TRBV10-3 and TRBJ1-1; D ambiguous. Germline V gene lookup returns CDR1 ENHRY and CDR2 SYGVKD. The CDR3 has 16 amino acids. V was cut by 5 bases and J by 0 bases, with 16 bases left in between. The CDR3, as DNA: TGTGCCATCAGTCCCGTCGGCTACCCCATGAACACTGAAGCTTTCTTT. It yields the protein CAISPVGYPMNTEAFF.

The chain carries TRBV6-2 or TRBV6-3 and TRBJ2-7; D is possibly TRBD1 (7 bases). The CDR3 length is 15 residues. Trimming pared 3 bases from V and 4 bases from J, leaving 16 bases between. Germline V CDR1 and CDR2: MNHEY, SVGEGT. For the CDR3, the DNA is TGTGCCAGCAGTTATGGAGGGGGCGCTAATTACGAGCAGTACTTC. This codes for CASSYGGGANYEQYF.

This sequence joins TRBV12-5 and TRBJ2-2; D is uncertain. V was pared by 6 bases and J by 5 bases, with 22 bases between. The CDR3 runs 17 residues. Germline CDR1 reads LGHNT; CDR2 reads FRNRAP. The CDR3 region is CASGRHFVGIGTGELFF. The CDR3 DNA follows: TGTGCTAGTGGCCGACATTTTGTAGGGATCGGAACCGGGGAGCTGTTTTTT.

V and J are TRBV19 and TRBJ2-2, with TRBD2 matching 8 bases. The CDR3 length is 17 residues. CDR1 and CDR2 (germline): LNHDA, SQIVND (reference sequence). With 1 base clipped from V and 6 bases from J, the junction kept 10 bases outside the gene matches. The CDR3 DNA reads TGTGCCAGTAGTATAGCCAGGGGACTAGGACTCCCCGGGGAGCTGTTTTTT. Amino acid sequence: CASSIARGLGLPGELFF.

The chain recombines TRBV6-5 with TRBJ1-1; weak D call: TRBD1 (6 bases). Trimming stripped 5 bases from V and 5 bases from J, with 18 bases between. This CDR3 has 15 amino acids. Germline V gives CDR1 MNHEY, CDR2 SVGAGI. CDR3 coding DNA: TGTGCCAGCAGTATCAACCTGGACAGTGATACTGAAGCTTTCTTT. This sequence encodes CASSINLDSDTEAFF.

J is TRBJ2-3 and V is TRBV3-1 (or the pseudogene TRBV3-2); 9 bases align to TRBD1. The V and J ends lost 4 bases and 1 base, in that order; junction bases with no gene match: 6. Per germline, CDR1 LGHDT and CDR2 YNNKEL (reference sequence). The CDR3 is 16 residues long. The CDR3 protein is CASSRGTGWGTDTQYF. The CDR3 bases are TGTGCCAGCAGCCGCGGGACAGGGTGGGGCACAGATACGCAGTATTTT.

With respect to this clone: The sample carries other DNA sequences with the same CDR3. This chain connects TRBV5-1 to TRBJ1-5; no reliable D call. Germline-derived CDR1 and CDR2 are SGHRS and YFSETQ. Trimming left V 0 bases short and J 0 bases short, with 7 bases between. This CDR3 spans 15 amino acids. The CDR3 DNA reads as TGCGCCAGCAGCTTGGTTGGTAATAGCAATCAGCCCCAGCATTTT. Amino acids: CASSLVGNSNQPQHF.

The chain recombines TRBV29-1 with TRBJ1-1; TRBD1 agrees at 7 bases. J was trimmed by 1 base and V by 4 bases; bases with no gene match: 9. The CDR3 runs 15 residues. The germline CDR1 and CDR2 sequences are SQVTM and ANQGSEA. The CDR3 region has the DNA TGCAGCGTTGGACCTCTCAGGGGGGCGAACACTGAAGCTTTCTTT. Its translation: CSVGPLRGANTEAFF.

The CDR3 spells CASSPRELAGGRTDTQYF. The DNA of the CDR3 is TGCGCCAGCAGCCCAAGAGAACTAGCGGGGGGGAGAACAGATACGCAGTATTTT. The chain employs TRBV4-1 and TRBJ2-3; TRBD2 agrees at 13 bases. After removal of 4 bases from V and 3 bases from J, the junction contained 10 bases not matched to a gene. Looked up from germline, CDR1 is MGHRA and CDR2 is YSYEKL. This CDR3 is built from 18 residues.

The CDR3, as DNA: TGTGCCAGCAGTTACTCTGGGGACTTGGGCACTGAAGCTTTCTTT. This encodes CASSYSGDLGTEAFF. The chain uses TRBV6-5 and TRBJ1-1; D may be TRBD1 (5 bases). The CDR3 runs 15 residues. Germline V gene data show CDR1 as MNHEY and CDR2 as SVGAGI. V shed 0 bases and J shed 4 bases, with 12 bases lying between them.

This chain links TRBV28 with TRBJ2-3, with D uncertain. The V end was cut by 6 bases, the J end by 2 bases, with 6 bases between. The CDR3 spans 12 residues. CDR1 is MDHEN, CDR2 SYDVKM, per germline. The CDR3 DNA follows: TGTGCCAGCAGCCAATCCACAGATACGCAGTATTTT. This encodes CASSQSTDTQYF.

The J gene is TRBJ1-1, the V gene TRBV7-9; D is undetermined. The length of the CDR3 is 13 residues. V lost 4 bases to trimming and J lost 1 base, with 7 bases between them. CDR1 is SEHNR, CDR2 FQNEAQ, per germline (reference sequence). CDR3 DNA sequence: TGTGCCAGCAGCTATCAGAGGAACACTGAAGCTTTCTTT. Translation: CASSYQRNTEAFF.

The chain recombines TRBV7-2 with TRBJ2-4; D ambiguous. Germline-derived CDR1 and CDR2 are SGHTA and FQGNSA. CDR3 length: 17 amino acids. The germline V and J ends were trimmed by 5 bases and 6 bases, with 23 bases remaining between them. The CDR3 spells CASSRVGMWLWGNIQYF. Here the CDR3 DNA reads TGTGCCAGCAGCCGGGTGGGGATGTGGCTCTGGGGAAACATTCAGTACTTC.

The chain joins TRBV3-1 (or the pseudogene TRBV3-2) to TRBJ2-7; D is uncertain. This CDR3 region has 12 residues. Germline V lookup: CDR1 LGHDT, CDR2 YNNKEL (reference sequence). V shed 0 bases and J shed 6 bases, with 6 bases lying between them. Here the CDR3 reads CASSQDSGEQYF. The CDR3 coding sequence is TGTGCCAGCAGCCAAGATTCTGGCGAGCAGTACTTC.

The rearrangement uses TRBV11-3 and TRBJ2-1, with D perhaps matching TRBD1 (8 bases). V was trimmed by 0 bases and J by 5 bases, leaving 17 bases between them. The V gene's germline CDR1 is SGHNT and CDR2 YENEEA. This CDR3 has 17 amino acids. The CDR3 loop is CASSLEGGTGKNNEQFF. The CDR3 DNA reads TGTGCCAGCAGCTTAGAGGGAGGGACAGGAAAAAACAATGAGCAGTTCTTC.